This T cell receptor beta chain was found in a study of blood T cells in healthy people across ages. Alongside a J-beta primer mix, a sample-barcoded 5' primer served in a second PCR lasting about 7 to 11 cycles. One entry per CDR3 protein results from TCRdb running MiXCR on the 5' RACE reads. Among 1.5 million to 2 million distinct CDR3 sequences, roughly 27% were seen once, and the ten largest hold roughly 8.2%. Study observations and caveats: TCR beta diversity, measured per million T cells, fell in a roughly linear way with age.

A remark on this clonotype: Its specificity is not known.

V was clipped by 3 bases and J by 6 bases, with 11 bases between them. The CDR3 spans 13 residues. The sample taken for sequencing was blood. The TCR sequence derives from a woman in her thirties in good health. V usage is TRBV12-3 or TRBV12-4 and J usage is TRBJ1-1; D not certain. CDR3 protein: CASSFKLRAEAFF. CDR3 nucleotide sequence: TGTGCCAGCAGTTTCAAGCTACGCGCTGAAGCTTTCTTT.